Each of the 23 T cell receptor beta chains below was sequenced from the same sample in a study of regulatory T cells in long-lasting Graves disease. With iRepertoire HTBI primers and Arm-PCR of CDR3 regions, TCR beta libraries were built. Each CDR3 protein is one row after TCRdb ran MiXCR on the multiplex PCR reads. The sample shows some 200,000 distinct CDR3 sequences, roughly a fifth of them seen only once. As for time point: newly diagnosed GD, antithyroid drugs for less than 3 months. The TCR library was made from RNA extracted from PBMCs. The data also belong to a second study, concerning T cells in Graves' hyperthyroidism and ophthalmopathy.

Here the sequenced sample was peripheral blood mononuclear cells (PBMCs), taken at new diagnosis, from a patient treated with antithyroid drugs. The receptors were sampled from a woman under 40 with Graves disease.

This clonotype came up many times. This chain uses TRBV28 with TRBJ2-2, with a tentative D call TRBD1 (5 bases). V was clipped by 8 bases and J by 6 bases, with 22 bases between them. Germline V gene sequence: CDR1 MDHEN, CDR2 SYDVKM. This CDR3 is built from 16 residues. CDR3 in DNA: TGTGCCAGCTCTCCCGGTGCAGGGTCTAAGGCCGGGGAGCTGTTTTTT. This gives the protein CASSPGAGSKAGELFF.

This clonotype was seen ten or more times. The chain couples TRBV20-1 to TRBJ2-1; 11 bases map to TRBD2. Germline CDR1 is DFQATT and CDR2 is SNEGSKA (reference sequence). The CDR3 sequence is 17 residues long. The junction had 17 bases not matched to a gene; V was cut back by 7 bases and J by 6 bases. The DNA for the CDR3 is TGCAGTGTTCATGTCGTTGCCCTAGCGGGGGGTTTCAATGAGCAGTTCTTC. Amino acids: CSVHVVALAGGFNEQFF.

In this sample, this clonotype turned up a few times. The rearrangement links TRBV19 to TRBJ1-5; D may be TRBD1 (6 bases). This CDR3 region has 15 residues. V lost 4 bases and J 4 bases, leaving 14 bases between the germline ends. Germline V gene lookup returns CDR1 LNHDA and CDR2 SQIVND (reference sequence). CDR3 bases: TGTGCCAGTAGTAAGCCTGGACAGTCTAATCAGCCCCAGCATTTT. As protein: CASSKPGQSNQPQHF.

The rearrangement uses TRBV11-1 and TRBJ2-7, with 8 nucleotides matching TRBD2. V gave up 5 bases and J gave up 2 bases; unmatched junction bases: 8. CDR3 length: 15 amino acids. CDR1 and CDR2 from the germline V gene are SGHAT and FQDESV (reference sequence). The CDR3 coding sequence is TGTGCCAGCAGCCCCTTCGGGGGGGGGGCCTACGAGCAGTACTTC. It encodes CASSPFGGGAYEQYF.

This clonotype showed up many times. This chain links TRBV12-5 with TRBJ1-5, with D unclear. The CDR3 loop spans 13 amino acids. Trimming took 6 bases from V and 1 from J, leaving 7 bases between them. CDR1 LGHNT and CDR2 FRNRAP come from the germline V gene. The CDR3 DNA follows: TGTGCTAGTGGACCCCTAAGCAATCAGCCCCAGCATTTT. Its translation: CASGPLSNQPQHF.

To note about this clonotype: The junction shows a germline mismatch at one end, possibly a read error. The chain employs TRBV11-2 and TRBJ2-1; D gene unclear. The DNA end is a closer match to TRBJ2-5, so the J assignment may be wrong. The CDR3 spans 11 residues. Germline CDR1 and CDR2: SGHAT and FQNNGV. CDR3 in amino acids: CAGSFGETQYF. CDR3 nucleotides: TGTGCCGGCAGCTTCGGGGAGACCCAGTACTTC.

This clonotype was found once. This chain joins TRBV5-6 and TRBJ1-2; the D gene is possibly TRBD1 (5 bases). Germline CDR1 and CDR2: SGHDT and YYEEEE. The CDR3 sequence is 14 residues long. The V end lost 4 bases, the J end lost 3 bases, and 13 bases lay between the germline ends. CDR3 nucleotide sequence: TGTGCCAGCAGCCCGGACACGAGCGACTATGGCTACACCTTC. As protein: CASSPDTSDYGYTF.

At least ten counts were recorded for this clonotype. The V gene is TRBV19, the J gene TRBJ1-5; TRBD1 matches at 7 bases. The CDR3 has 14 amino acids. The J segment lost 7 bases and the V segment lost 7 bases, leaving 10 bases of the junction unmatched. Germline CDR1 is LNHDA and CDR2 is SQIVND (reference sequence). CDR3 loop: CASNPRDRDQPQHF. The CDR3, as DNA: TGTGCCAGTAATCCGCGCGACAGGGACCAGCCCCAGCATTTT. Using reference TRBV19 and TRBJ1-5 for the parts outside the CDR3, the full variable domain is DGGITQSPKYLFRKEGQNVTLSCEQNLNHDAMYWYRQDPGQGLRLIYYSQIVNDFQKGDIAEGYSVSREKKESFPLTVTSAQKNPTAFYLCASNPRDRDQPQHFGDGTRLSIL.

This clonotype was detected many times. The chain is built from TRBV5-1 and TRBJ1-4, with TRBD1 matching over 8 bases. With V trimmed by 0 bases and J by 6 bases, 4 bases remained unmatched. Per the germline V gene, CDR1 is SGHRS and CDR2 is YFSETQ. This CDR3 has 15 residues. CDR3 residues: CASSLALTGDEKLFF. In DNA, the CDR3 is TGCGCCAGCAGCTTGGCCCTGACAGGGGATGAAAAACTGTTTTTT.

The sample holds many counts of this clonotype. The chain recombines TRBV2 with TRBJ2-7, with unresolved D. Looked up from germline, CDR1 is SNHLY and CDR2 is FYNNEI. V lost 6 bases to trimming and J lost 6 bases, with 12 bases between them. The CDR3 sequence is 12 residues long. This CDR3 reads CASRAVPGEQYF. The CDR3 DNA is TGTGCCAGCAGAGCAGTCCCCGGCGAGCAGTACTTC.

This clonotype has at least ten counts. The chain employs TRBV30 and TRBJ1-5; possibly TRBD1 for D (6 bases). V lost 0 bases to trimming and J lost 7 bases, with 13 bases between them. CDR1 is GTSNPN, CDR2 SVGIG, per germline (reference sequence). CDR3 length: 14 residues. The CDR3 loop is CAWSVLRGTQPQHF. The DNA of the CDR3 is TGTGCCTGGAGTGTTTTGAGGGGGACCCAGCCCCAGCATTTT.

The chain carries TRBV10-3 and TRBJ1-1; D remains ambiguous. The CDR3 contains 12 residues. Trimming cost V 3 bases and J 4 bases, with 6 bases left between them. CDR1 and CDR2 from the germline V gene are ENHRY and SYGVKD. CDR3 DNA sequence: TGTGCCATCAGTGACTCAGGCACTGAAGCTTTCTTT. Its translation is CAISDSGTEAFF.

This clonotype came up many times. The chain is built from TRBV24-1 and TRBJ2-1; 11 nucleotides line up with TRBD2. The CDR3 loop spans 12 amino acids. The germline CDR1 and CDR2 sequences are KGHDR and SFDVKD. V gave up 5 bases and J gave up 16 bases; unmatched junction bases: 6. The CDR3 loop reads CATSGLAGGRFF. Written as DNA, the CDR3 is TGTGCCACCAGTGGCCTAGCGGGAGGCCGCTTCTTC.

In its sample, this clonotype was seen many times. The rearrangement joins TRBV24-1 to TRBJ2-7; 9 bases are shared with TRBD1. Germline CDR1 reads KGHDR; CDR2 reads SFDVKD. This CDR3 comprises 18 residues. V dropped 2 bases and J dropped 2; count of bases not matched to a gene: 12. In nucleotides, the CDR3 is TGTGCCACCAGTGATTCCCGAACCGACAGGGGGATTACCTACGAGCAGTACTTC. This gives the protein CATSDSRTDRGITYEQYF.

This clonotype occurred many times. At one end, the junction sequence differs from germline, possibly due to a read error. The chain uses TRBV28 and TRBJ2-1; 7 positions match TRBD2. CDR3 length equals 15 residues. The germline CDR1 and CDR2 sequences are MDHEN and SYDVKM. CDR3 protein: CASRPSGTKITEEFF. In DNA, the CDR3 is TGTGCCAGCAGGCCTAGCGGTACCAAAATTACTGAGGAGTTCTTC.

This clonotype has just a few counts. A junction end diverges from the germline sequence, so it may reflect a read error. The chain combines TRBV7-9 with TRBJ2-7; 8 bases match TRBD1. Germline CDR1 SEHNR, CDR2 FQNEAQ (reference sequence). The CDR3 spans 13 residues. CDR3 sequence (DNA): TGTACCAGCAGCTTTACAGGGGGCTACGAGCAGTACTTC. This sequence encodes CTSSFTGGYEQYF.

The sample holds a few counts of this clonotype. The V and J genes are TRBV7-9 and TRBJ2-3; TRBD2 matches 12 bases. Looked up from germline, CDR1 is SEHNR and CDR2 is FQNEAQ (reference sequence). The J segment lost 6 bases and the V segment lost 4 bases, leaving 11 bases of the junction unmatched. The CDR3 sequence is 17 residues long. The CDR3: CASSSSRTSGVSDTQYF. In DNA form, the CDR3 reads TGTGCCAGCAGCTCCTCCCGGACTAGCGGGGTATCGGATACGCAGTATTTT.

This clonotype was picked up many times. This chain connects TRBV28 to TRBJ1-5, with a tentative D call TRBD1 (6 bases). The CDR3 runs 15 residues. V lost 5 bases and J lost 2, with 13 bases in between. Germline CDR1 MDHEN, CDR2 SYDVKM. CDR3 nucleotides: TGTGCCAGCAGTCGAGGGGGTGAGGGCAATCAGCCCCAGCATTTT. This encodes CASSRGGEGNQPQHF.

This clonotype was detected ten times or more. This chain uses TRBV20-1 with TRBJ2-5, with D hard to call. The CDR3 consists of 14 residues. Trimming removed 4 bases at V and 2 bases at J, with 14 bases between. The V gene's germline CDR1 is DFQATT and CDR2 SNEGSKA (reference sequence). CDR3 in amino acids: CSATPLTRQETQYF. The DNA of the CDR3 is TGCAGTGCTACACCTCTGACGAGACAAGAGACCCAGTACTTC.

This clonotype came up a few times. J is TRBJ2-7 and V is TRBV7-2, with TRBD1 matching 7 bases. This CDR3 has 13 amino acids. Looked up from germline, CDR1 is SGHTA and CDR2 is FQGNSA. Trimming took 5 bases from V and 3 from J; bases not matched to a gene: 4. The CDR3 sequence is CASSGRTGYEQYF. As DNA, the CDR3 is TGTGCCAGCAGCGGACGGACAGGCTACGAGCAGTACTTC.

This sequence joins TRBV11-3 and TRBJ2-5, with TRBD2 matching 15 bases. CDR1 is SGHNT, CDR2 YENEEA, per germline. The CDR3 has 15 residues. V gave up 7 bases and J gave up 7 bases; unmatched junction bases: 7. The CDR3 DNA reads TGTGCCAGCACCCGGACTAGCGGGGGGGCCGGGACCCAGTACTTC. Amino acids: CASTRTSGGAGTQYF.

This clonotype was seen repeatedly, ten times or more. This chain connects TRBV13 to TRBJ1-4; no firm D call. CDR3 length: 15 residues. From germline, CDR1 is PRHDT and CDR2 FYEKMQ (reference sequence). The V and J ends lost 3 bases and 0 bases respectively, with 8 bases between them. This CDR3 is CASSLYIATNEKLFF. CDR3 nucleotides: TGTGCCAGCAGCTTGTATATTGCAACTAATGAAAAACTGTTTTTT.

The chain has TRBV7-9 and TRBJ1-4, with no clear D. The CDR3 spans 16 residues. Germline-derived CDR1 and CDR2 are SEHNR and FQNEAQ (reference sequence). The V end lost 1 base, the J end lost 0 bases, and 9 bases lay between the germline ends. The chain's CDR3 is CASSLGRTTTNEKLFF. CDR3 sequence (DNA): TGTGCCAGCAGCTTAGGACGGACTACAACTAATGAAAAACTGTTTTTT.